This TCR beta chain was identified during a study of T cells in Graves' hyperthyroidism and ophthalmopathy. The CDR3 length is 14 residues. Germline V gene data show CDR1 as DFQATT and CDR2 as SNEGSKA (reference sequence). V gave up 6 bases and J gave up 4 bases, with 15 bases separating them. From RNA transcripts, TCR beta CDR3 regions were amplified. When the TCR CDR3 underwent first-round RT-PCR, the HTBI primer set was used. TCRdb re-derived calls from the multiplex PCR reads in MiXCR, one entry per CDR3 protein. This sample has under 450,000 distinct CDR3 sequences, with approximately 15% found just once.

This clonotype was obtained from a woman younger than 35 with Graves' hyperthyroidism. Sequencing used blood. V gene TRBV20-1 combines with J gene TRBJ1-4; perhaps TRBD1 as D (5 bases). CDR3: CSAEKDRLNEKLFF. The CDR3 coding sequence is TGCAGTGCCGAGAAAGACAGACTTAATGAAAAACTGTTTTTT.